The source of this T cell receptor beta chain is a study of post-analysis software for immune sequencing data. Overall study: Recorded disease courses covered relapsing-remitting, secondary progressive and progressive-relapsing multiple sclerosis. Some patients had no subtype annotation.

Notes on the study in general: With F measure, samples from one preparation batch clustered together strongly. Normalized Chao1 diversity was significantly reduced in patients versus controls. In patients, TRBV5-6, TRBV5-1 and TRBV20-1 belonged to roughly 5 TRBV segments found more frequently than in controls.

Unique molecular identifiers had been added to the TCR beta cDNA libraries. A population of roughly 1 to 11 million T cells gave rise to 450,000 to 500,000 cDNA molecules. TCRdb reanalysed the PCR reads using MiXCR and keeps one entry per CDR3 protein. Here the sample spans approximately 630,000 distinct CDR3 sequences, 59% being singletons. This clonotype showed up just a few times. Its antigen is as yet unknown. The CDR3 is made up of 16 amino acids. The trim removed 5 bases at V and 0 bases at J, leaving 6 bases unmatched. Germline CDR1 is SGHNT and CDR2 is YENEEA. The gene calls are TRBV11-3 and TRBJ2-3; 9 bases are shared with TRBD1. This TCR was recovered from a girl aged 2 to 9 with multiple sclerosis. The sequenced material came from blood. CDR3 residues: CASSPRTGASTDTQYF. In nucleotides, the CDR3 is TGTGCCAGCAGCCCCCGGACAGGGGCTAGCACAGATACGCAGTATTTT. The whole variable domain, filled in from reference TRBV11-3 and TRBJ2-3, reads EAGVVQSPRYKIIEKKQPVAFWCNPISGHNTLYWYLQNLGQGPELLIRYENEEAVDDSQLPKDRFSAERLKGVDSTLKIQPAELGDSAVYLCASSPRTGASTDTQYFGPGTRLTVL.